This T cell receptor beta chain originates from a study of cytomegalovirus exposure and HLA in healthy donors (dated by TCRdb to the late 2010s). For context, the study as a whole: An earlier analysis of approximately 550 of the donors reported about 250 Gb of sequence data and 117 million unique TCR beta sequences from 150 million to 200 million T cells. An early release covering roughly 580 HLA-typed donors comprised about 320 gigabases of sequencing data and roughly 86 million unique TCR sequences. Of the 300 to 500 genotyped donors, 75% to 85% were placed in the genetic ancestry cluster associated with self-reported Caucasian donors. The study was designed to test whether signatures of past pathogen exposure could be identified by cataloging public T cell receptors. The study profiled the T cell repertoires of under 700 subjects by immunosequencing and related them to cytomegalovirus serostatus. A separate validation cohort of roughly 130 different subjects was used in addition to the approximately 670-subject first cohort. The study combined high-throughput TCR immunosequencing, statistical association of individual TCRs with disease status, and machine learning to predict cytomegalovirus infection status. A later analysis re-analyzed previously published TCR beta repertoires from approximately 700 donors and added high-resolution HLA genotyping to study TCR occurrence patterns. Rather than drawing on any new phenotypic data, the later analysis identified candidate immune exposures from TCR beta sequences and the way those sequences occurred across donors. An earlier analysis of 500 to 750 of the donors applied high-throughput TCR beta sequencing to assess whether each TCR beta V gene segment acted as functional or pseudogenic. Donor age, sex, ethnicity and CMV serostatus were compiled alongside the repertoire data. A later genetic analysis took genome-wide SNP genotypes for about 65% of the 666 donors and used that subset as a discovery cohort. All discovery cohort repertoires had been generated using a single sequencing platform. Both class I and class II loci were covered by HLA typing, at four-digit resolution. The number of typed donors differed by locus: roughly 620-640 for A, B, C, DRB1 and DQB1; some 500 for DQA1; about 600 for DPA1; and around 490 for DPB1. Four or five DR-DQ haplotypes were treated as single units for association and clustering because of strong linkage in the cohort. Among 300 to 500 genotyped donors of the cohort, an average of approximately 220,000 unique TCR beta nucleotide sequences was sequenced per donor, of which approximately 19% were non-productive. General conclusions and limits of the study: A later analysis associated about 17,000 TCR beta sequences with specific HLA alleles at a false discovery rate of 0.05. A cluster of highly shared sequence variants was judged likely to be a technical artifact of the sequencing pipeline. Because counts were too low, about 17 rarely observed V segments, including chromosome 9 orphons, were excluded from the earlier analysis of under 650 of the donors. A later analysis found that most CMV-associated TCR beta chains appeared HLA-restricted, with HLA associations seemingly driven largely by CMV exposure. Most TCR sequences were seen in very few donors, while some public TCRs were found in many individuals. In a later analysis, HLA-associated TCR beta chains were found to be more clonally expanded and to have lower generation probabilities than equally common non-associated chains. Assigning TCR associations to individual alleles was difficult when HLA alleles, especially DR and DQ, strongly co-occurred. According to a later genetic analysis, donors in an Asian-associated ancestry cluster had fewer N-insertions in productive TCRs than the approximately 630-donor mean. The classifier was reported to diagnose cytomegalovirus status with high specificity and sensitivity in both the original cohort and the validation cohort. A later analysis found that TCR association rates varied across HLA loci, with DRB1 alleles showing the most associated TCRs and HLA-C alleles the fewest. A total of roughly 160 TCR beta chains were listed by the study as associated with cytomegalovirus. Correlated functional status among segregating V segments might be attributable to linkage disequilibrium, but an unknown experimental factor could not be ruled out. A later genetic analysis associated a missense DCLRE1C variant with V-gene and J-gene trimming of TCR beta chains, and an independent cohort replicated the association. Three of the identified cytomegalovirus-associated TCR beta chains were confirmed in vitro to be specific for cytomegalovirus antigens. According to the authors, the approach could potentially be generalized to other disease states and immunological phenotypes. For the cohort, immune exposure information was limited to CMV serostatus. A further reported finding was that TCR beta sequences accurately predicted the HLA-A and HLA-B alleles for most subjects in the first cohort. Because some donors lacked HLA typing at each locus, the association tests relied only on the typed subset. A later analysis reported that several top co-occurrence clusters appeared linked to parvovirus B19, influenza, CMV and Epstein-Barr virus. The cohort was sequenced for TCR beta chains only, and without alpha or paired-chain data the features that could be detected were limited. Presence/absence analyses assumed roughly uniform sequencing depth across donors, an assumption that may not hold. In an earlier analysis of about 600 of the donors, most TCR beta V segments appeared in productive rearrangements about 90% or about 30% of the time, broadly matching IMGT annotations.

In total, 630 or so healthy bone marrow donors made up the cohort. At the time of sampling, every cohort member was nominally healthy, though immune exposures that went unrecorded were likely present. The donor tested CMV seropositive, placing the donor among the roughly 270 seropositive members of the cohort. A peripheral blood sample was collected from each donor, and TCR beta sequencing was performed on peripheral blood mononuclear cells. The Qiagen DNeasy Blood Extraction Kit was used to extract genomic DNA from the blood cell samples. This clone has only a few counts. Its antigen is not yet known. No per-base quality is available; no much larger clone lies one base away. Library generation was performed with the immunoSEQ multiplex PCR assay. For the multiplex PCR, a mixture combining 60 forward primers for TCR Vbeta segments and 13 reverse primers for TCR Jbeta segments was used. The CDR3 region of rearranged TCR beta genes was amplified from genomic DNA with a multiplex PCR assay. Amplified TCR beta libraries were sequenced as 87-base-pair reads on the Illumina HiSeq System. Turning to the authors' computational methods: A later analysis counted tens of millions of unique TCR beta chains across the 700 or so repertoires, and 10 million to 11 million of these chains were shared by at least two donors. A nearest-neighbor algorithm error-corrected the raw reads and collapsed the reads into unique sequences, merging closely related sequences to remove PCR and sequencing errors. Alignment of CDR3 sequences to IMGT reference sequences was used to assign V, D and J gene segments. For a sequence to be retained, a match of at least six nucleotides to both a V gene segment and a J gene segment was required. A rearrangement counted as productive if the CDR3 had no stop codons and remained in frame with V and J, and every other rearrangement counted as non-productive. Following IMGT convention, CDR3 was defined as the stretch from the second conserved V-encoded cysteine up to the conserved J-encoded phenylalanine. In an earlier analysis of 550 to 650 of the donors, sequences lacking an unambiguous match to a single V gene segment were excluded. An earlier analysis of around 600 of the donors classified V segments as functional when productive rearrangements were above 56.7% and as segregating when the standard deviation between donors was above 5%. To diagnose cytomegalovirus status from the catalog of TCR beta chain sequences, a statistical classification framework was built. A later analysis assigned V and J genes by comparing TCR nucleotide sequences with IMGT/GENE-DB human TR gene sequences. In a later analysis, CDR3 sequences and most-parsimonious VDJ recombination scenarios were assigned using the TCRdist pipeline. In a later analysis, each TCR beta chain was defined by its CDR3 amino acid sequence together with its V-gene family, and reads without a unique V-gene family were excluded. A later analysis removed 592 highly shared, low-generation-probability nucleotide sequences to deal with suspected cross-contamination and a sequencing artifact. For each public chain, a later analysis derived a clonal expansion index from normalized ranks of inferred template counts within each repertoire. In a later analysis, generation probabilities were computed using a VDJ recombination model fitted to out-of-frame rearrangements, and the results were checked against IGoR. A later analysis scored TCR-TCR, TCR-HLA and TCR-CMV co-occurrence with hypergeometric tests, applying a repertoire-size bias correction to TCR pairs. To estimate false discovery rates, a later analysis permuted the HLA or CMV assignments 20 times. In a later analysis, co-occurring TCRs were grouped with DBSCAN, and TCRdist sequence similarity was added when clustering was performed within HLA-allele-positive subsets. Repertoires with fewer than 30,000 or more than 120,000 public chains were left out of co-occurrence clustering, as were about 5 repertoires with anomalous nucleotide sharing. TCRdb mirrors the immuneACCESS table, restricted to in-frame sequences. Some clones are absent from its copies; in checked studies, under half trace to an unresolved V gene, and the reason for the others is unknown. V and J calls and clone size come straight from that table; D and trimming were deduced from the DNA. This sample is represented by under 150,000 clones; about three quarters of them were singletons. The biggest ten clones account for under 3% of the sample.

What was sequenced was PBMCs. This sequence originates from a woman aged 55-75 years in good health and CMV-seropositive.

The bases are TGTGCCAGCAGCCCCCTTGCCCGACAACCTGCGTCTGGCTACACCTTC. This sequence encodes CASSPLARQPASGYTF. The rearrangement combines TRBV11-2 with TRBJ1-2; the D segment cannot be called with confidence. CDR3 length: 16 amino acids, cysteine to phenylalanine. Solely the CDR3 DNA is kept, with 48 bases framed from the first base. Taken from the germline V gene, the CDR1 and CDR2 loops are SGHAT and FQNNGV. V drops 5 bases and J drops 7 bases, leaving 23 bases in between.